This is a list of T cell receptor beta chains from one sample in a study of T cell responses to AZD1222 COVID-19 vaccine. Sequencing was performed with immunoSEQ multiplex PCR; in TCRdb, only in-frame clones are kept and a portion is missing. The table lists roughly 110,000 clones, about 89% of them singletons, with less than 7.5% in the top ten. This specimen was peripheral blood, taken 28 days after the second AZD1222 dose. The receptors were sampled from an adult who received the AZD1222 COVID-19 vaccine. Both conserved end residues are part of each CDR3. A D gene is named only where the DNA matches it firmly. Size tells how often a clone was seen (once, few, many) or the class of an expanded clone, and some rows leave it out.

d_call clone_size j_call v_call cdr3_aa cdr3_nt
NA NA TRBJ2-7 TRBV2 CASSEIYSSYEQYF TGTGCCAGCAGTGAAATCTATAGCTCCTACGAGCAGTACTTC
NA NA TRBJ2-3 TRBV5-1 CASSLDRWDTDTQYF TGCGCCAGCAGCTTAGACAGGTGGGACACAGATACGCAGTATTTT
NA NA TRBJ2-5 TRBV3-1/TRBV3-2 CASSQGGSQETQYF TGTGCCAGCAGCCAAGGTGGCAGCCAAGAGACCCAGTACTTC
NA once TRBJ1-5 TRBV6-2/TRBV6-3 CASSRGFTGNQPQHF TGTGCCAGCAGCCGGGGATTTACTGGCAATCAGCCCCAGCATTTT
NA NA TRBJ2-2 TRBV10-1 CATRADLQAGELFF TGCGCCACCCGCGCGGACCTTCAAGCCGGGGAGCTGTTTTTT
TRBD1 NA TRBJ2-3 TRBV19 CASTLDRATDTQYF TGTGCCAGTACACTGGACAGGGCGACAGATACGCAGTATTTT
NA NA TRBJ2-1 TRBV5-1 CASSPAGVYYGNEQFF TGCGCCAGCAGCCCCGCCGGGGTATATTACGGCAATGAGCAGTTCTTC
NA NA TRBJ1-1 TRBV28 CASSLADRLNTEAFF TGTGCCAGCAGTTTAGCCGACAGGTTGAACACTGAAGCTTTCTTT
NA NA TRBJ1-2 TRBV28 CASSYLGGNYGYTF TGTGCCAGCAGTTACCTGGGAGGGAACTATGGCTACACCTTC
TRBD2 NA TRBJ2-5 TRBV7-8 CASSLGSGSQETQYF TGTGCCAGCAGCTTAGGTAGCGGGAGCCAAGAGACCCAGTACTTC
NA once TRBJ2-5 TRBV20-1 CSASPSPGVRETQYF TGCAGTGCTAGTCCTTCCCCGGGGGTCCGGGAGACCCAGTACTTC
TRBD2 NA TRBJ2-1 TRBV10-3 CAISEGLAGGDEQFF TGTGCCATCAGTGAGGGACTAGCGGGCGGGGATGAGCAGTTCTTC
NA once TRBJ2-3 TRBV5-6 CASSPGLMSEDTQYF TGTGCCAGCAGCCCCGGTCTTATGTCGGAAGATACGCAGTATTTT
NA NA TRBJ2-3 TRBV7-6 CASSARVGGDTQYF TGTGCCAGCAGCGCTCGGGTTGGGGGAGATACGCAGTATTTT
NA NA TRBJ2-2 TRBV27 CASSLRTGELFF TGTGCCAGCAGTTTACGGACCGGGGAGCTGTTTTTT
NA NA TRBJ2-7 TRBV27 CASSLSVLRGRIDEQYF TGTGCCAGCAGTTTATCGGTGCTTCGGGGGCGCATCGACGAGCAGTACTTC
TRBD2 once TRBJ2-3 TRBV4-1 CASSQDPGLVADTQYF TGCGCCAGCAGCCAAGACCCGGGACTAGTGGCAGATACGCAGTATTTT
TRBD1 NA TRBJ1-1 TRBV6-5 CASRFPGGRAEAFF TGTGCCAGCAGGTTCCCAGGGGGCAGGGCTGAAGCTTTCTTT
NA NA TRBJ1-1 TRBV19 CASSIKGYTEAFF TGTGCCAGTAGTATCAAGGGGTATACTGAAGCTTTCTTT
NA NA TRBJ1-6 TRBV5-6 CASSSGTGGPLHF TGTGCCAGCAGCTCGGGTACGGGGGGACCCCTCCACTTT
TRBD1 few TRBJ1-1 TRBV19 CASKREGGSVTEAFF TGTGCCAGTAAAAGGGAAGGGGGCAGTGTGACTGAAGCTTTCTTT
NA NA TRBJ1-1 TRBV19 CASSNPPSEAFF TGTGCCAGTAGCAACCCTCCCTCTGAAGCTTTCTTT
NA NA TRBJ1-1 TRBV5-1 CASSNQAGAVNTEAFF TGCGCCAGCAGCAACCAGGCCGGGGCAGTGAACACTGAAGCTTTCTTT
NA NA TRBJ2-2 TRBV7-9 CASSLGGQGSPGELFF TGTGCCAGCAGCCTCGGTGGGCAGGGGTCCCCCGGGGAGCTGTTTTTT
NA NA TRBJ2-1 TRBV23-1 CASSQSGALERNEQFF TGCGCCAGCAGTCAATCTGGGGCCCTCGAACGCAATGAGCAGTTCTTC
TRBD1 NA TRBJ1-1 TRBV10-1 CASSESLTGVTNTEAFF TGCGCCAGCAGTGAGTCGTTGACAGGGGTCACGAACACTGAAGCTTTCTTT
NA NA TRBJ2-2 TRBV9 CASSAPGQDGELFF TGTGCCAGCAGCGCCCCGGGTCAGGACGGGGAGCTGTTTTTT
NA NA TRBJ1-1 TRBV20-1 CSALRQAEAFF TGCAGTGCCCTGAGACAAGCTGAAGCTTTCTTT
TRBD1 NA TRBJ1-1 TRBV6-6 CASSYSGQLEAFF TGTGCCAGCAGTTACTCGGGACAGCTTGAAGCTTTCTTT
NA NA TRBJ2-3 TRBV7-9 CASSLGNTQYF TGTGCCAGCAGCTTGGGAAATACGCAGTATTTT
TRBD1 NA TRBJ1-4 TRBV6-5 CASSTGEDEKLFF TGTGCCAGCAGTACAGGGGAGGATGAAAAACTGTTTTTT
TRBD2 NA TRBJ2-7 TRBV4-3 CASSQGGGYEQYF TGCGCCAGCAGCCAAGGCGGGGGGTACGAGCAGTACTTC
NA NA TRBJ2-7 TRBV3-1/TRBV3-2 CASRGPSYEQYF TGTGCCAGCAGGGGCCCCTCCTACGAGCAGTACTTC
TRBD1 NA TRBJ1-1 TRBV6-5 CASSNGQGAEAFF TGTGCCAGCAGTAACGGACAGGGGGCTGAAGCTTTCTTT
TRBD2 NA TRBJ2-7 TRBV27 CASSPGLAGAEQYF TGTGCCAGCAGTCCCGGACTAGCGGGGGCCGAGCAGTACTTC
TRBD1 NA TRBJ1-2 TRBV6-1 CASSRDREDGYTF TGTGCCAGCAGCCGGGACAGGGAAGATGGCTACACCTTC